These 8 T cell receptor beta chains share one sample of origin, sequenced in a study of T cells in Graves' hyperthyroidism and ophthalmopathy. From RNA transcripts, TCR beta CDR3 regions were amplified. A first-round RT-PCR of the TCR CDR3 used the HTBI primer set. TCRdb ran MiXCR on the multiplex PCR reads and lists one entry per CDR3 protein. The table records hundreds of thousands of distinct CDR3 sequences, roughly 15% of them present only once. The sequenced sample consisted of blood. The receptors here all came from a woman in her forties or fifties with Graves' ophthalmopathy.

The chain couples TRBV4-1 to TRBJ1-2, with D possibly TRBD1 on 5 matching bases. Germline CDR1 MGHRA, CDR2 YSYEKL. V was clipped by 1 base and J by 7 bases, with 13 bases between them. The CDR3 loop spans 14 amino acids. The chain's CDR3 is CASSQGFQGSGYTF. The CDR3 DNA is TGCGCCAGCAGCCAAGGATTCCAGGGCAGTGGCTACACCTTC.

The gene calls are TRBV10-3 and TRBJ2-1; 7 nucleotides line up with TRBD2. Trimming at V came to 8 bases and at J to 6 bases, leaving 4 bases not matched to a gene. This CDR3 has 12 amino acids. Germline values: CDR1 ENHRY, CDR2 SYGVKD. CDR3 region: CAIGGSGNEQFF. The DNA of the CDR3 is TGTGCCATCGGCGGGAGTGGCAATGAGCAGTTCTTC.

This clonotype was detected only once. This chain links TRBV4-2 with TRBJ1-2; no firm D call. V lost 0 bases and J 3 bases, leaving 11 bases between the germline ends. The CDR3 consists of 15 residues. CDR1 is LGHNA, CDR2 YNFKEQ, per germline. The CDR3 spells CASSQEVAGHYGYTF. As DNA, the CDR3 is TGTGCCAGCAGCCAAGAAGTTGCAGGACACTATGGCTACACCTTC.

The V call is TRBV11-2, the J call TRBJ2-7, with 7 nucleotides matching TRBD1. Trimming took 1 base from V and 6 from J; bases not matched to a gene: 12. Germline CDR1 and CDR2: SGHAT and FQNNGV. CDR3 length: 16 residues. CDR3 nucleotide sequence: TGTGCCAGCAGCTTAGGGTCGACAGGGCCCATCGTCGAGCAGTACTTC. The encoded protein is CASSLGSTGPIVEQYF.

This clonotype has a handful of counts. The J gene is TRBJ1-4, the V gene TRBV7-9; a possible D gene is TRBD1 (6 bases). CDR3 size: 15 residues. Germline values: CDR1 SEHNR, CDR2 FQNEAQ (reference sequence). V was trimmed by 5 bases and J by 3 bases, leaving 13 bases between them. The CDR3 region has the DNA TGTGCCAGCAGCGAAAGAGGGGGAGCTAATGAAAAACTGTTTTTT. This gives the protein CASSERGGANEKLFF.

This clonotype has a count of ten or more. The chain carries TRBV7-9 and TRBJ1-5; D call uncertain. Germline V gives CDR1 SEHNR, CDR2 FQNEAQ (reference sequence). The V gene lost 5 bases and the J gene lost 6 bases, with 11 bases spanning the gap. The CDR3 loop spans 13 amino acids. The CDR3 DNA follows: TGTGCCAGCAGCGGAGGTAGGAGTCAGCCCCAGCATTTT. Its protein is CASSGGRSQPQHF.

Ten or more counts support this clonotype. The chain joins TRBV7-3 to TRBJ2-3, with TRBD2 as a possible D gene (6 bases). V gave up 5 bases and J gave up 4 bases, with 13 bases separating them. In germline, CDR1 is SGHTA, CDR2 FQGTGA. CDR3 size: 14 residues. The CDR3 here is CASSRLGSADTQYF. Written as DNA, the CDR3 is TGTGCCAGCAGCAGACTAGGCAGCGCAGATACGCAGTATTTT. The complete variable domain, with remaining parts taken from reference TRBV7-3 and TRBJ2-3, reads GAGVSQTPSNKVTEKGKYVELRCDPISGHTALYWYRQSLGQGPEFLIYFQGTGAADDSGLPNDRFFAVRPEGSVSTLKIQRTERGDSAVYLCASSRLGSADTQYFGPGTRLTVL.

The chain is built from TRBV27 and TRBJ1-1, with D tentatively TRBD1 (5 bases). The length of the CDR3 is 14 residues. The germline V gene encodes CDR1 MNHEY and CDR2 SMNVEV (reference sequence). V dropped 7 bases and J dropped 1 base, with 13 bases sitting between them. This CDR3 reads CASIPGGRNTEAFF. CDR3 nucleotide sequence: TGTGCCAGCATCCCGGGGGGGAGGAACACTGAAGCTTTCTTT.